The text below deals with one T cell receptor beta chain. The CDR3 length is 12 residues. Germline V gives CDR1 LNHDA, CDR2 SQIVND (reference sequence). Trimming at V came to 10 bases and at J to 3 bases, leaving 3 bases not matched to a gene. This sample stems from a study of blood T cell repertoires in COVID-19. At the level of the study: Samples came from the United States, Italy and Spain, spanning acute and convalescent COVID-19. T cells, B-cell-depleted T cells, or PBMCs provided the cDNA or gDNA that served as material.

Authors' analysis steps: Estimation of nucleated cell counts relied on the amplification of reference gene primers. Sequencing was performed with immunoSEQ multiplex PCR; in TCRdb, only in-frame clones are kept and a portion is missing. The V and J calls and clone size were taken over from that table, and D and trimming were inferred from the DNA. The table records tens of thousands of clones, over 75% of them present only once. Sequenced sample: peripheral blood. This chain links TRBV19 with TRBJ2-4; 7 nucleotides align to TRBD2. This TCR came from a man over 45 with acute or convalescent COVID-19. CDR3 region: CATRDYKNIQYF. Written as DNA, the CDR3 is TGTGCCACTCGGGACTACAAAAACATTCAGTACTTC.